The source of this T cell receptor beta chain is a study of blood T cell repertoires in COVID-19 (TCRdb year 2020). Background on the whole study: Collaborator samples came from the United States, Italy and Spain and covered acute and convalescent phases of COVID-19. The material from the prospective study consisted of cDNA or gDNA derived from T cells, B-cell-depleted T cells, or PBMCs. A de-identified subject ID, COVID-19 status, age in years and sex were almost always included in the sample metadata. Samples came from the ongoing ImmuneRACE study (first 160 participants) plus 1,254 subjects from 6 global collaborators. Where HLA class I and class II types were available, the types were taken from metadata supplied by the sample provider, not from assay-based typing. The dataset comprised deeply sampled blood TCRbeta repertoires from subjects exposed to, actively infected with, or recovered from COVID-19. The repertoires were released in a freely available public database intended as a resource for research on the immune response to SARS-CoV-2.

The study at large found these results: The quantity of clinical and demographic metadata differed by source and by participant and was supplied without curation.

At the junction V is shortened by 6 bases and J by 6 bases; bases outside the gene matches: 6. CDR1 and CDR2, per the germline V gene, are MDHEN and SYDVKM. The CDR3 spans 14 residues, from the cysteine through the phenylalanine. The DNA shown is the 42-base CDR3, in frame from base 1. At one collaborating source in Seattle, patients were enrolled during active infection and were followed longitudinally through the course of disease. Whole blood was collected in K2EDTA tubes by collaborating institutions according to the institutions' own protocols. For TCRbeta analysis, collaborator samples were shipped as frozen whole blood, as isolated PBMCs, or as DNA extracted from either sample type. Of note for this clone: The antigen this receptor binds is unknown. Base qualities are missing; no much larger clone stands one base away.

TCRbeta CDR3 regions were amplified from genomic DNA by means of the immunoSEQ Assay, a bias-controlled multiplex PCR. The original methods were these. Nucleated cell counts per sample were estimated from amplification of reference gene primers within the assay. To quantify the absolute abundance of each unique TCRbeta CDR3 rearrangement, sequence reads were collapsed and filtered. For each sample, productive Simpson clonality was calculated as the square root of Simpson's diversity index over productive rearrangements. Entries here come from immuneACCESS through TCRdb and include only in-frame sequences with V and J called. Some clones fail to appear in such tables; in the studies checked, an unresolved V gene covers under half of the shortfall, and the cause of the remainder is unknown. That table furnishes V, J and clone size, whereas the DNA furnished D and trimming. Here the sample has some 370,000 clones; 80% to 90% occur a single time. The top ten hold about 9.4% of the sample.

The sequence was obtained from a woman aged 25 to 39 with COVID-19, enrolled during active disease. The chain is made from TRBV28 and TRBJ2-3, and 10 junctional nucleotides match TRBD2. The sequenced sample was peripheral blood. In nucleotide form, the sequence is TGTGCCAGCAGCCGAAGCGGGAGGGGCGATACGCAGTATTTT. This is translated as CASSRSGRGDTQYF.